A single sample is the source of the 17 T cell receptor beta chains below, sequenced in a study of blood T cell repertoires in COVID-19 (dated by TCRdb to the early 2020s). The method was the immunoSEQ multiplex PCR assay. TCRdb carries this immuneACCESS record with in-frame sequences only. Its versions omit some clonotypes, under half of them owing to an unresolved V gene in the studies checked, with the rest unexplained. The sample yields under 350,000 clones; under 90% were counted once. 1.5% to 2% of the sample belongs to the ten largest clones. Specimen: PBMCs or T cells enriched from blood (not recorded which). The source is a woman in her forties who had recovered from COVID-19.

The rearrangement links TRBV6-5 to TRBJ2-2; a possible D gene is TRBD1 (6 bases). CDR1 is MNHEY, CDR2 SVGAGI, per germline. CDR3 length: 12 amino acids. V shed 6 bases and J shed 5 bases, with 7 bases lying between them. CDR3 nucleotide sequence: TGTGCCAGCAGACAGGGTACCGGGGAGCTGTTTTTT. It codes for CASRQGTGELFF.

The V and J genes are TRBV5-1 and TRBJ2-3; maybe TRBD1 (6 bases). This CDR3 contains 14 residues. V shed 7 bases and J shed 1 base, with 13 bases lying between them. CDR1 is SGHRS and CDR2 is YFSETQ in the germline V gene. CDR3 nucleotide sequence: TGCGCCAGCGGATGGGGGCTCGGCACAGATACGCAGTATTTT. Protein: CASGWGLGTDTQYF.

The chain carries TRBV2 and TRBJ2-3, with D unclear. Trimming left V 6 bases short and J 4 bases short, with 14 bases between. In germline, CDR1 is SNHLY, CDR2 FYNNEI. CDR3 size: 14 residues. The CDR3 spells CASRVDNFSDTQYF. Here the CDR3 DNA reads TGTGCCAGCAGGGTCGACAATTTCTCAGATACGCAGTATTTT.

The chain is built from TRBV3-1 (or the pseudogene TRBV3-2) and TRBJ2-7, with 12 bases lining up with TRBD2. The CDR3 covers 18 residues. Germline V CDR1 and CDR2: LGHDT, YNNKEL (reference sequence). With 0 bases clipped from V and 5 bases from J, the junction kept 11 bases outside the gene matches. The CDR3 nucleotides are TGTGCCAGCAGCCAAGATCTCCTCACTAGCGGGAGGATCCACGAGCAGTACTTC. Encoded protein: CASSQDLLTSGRIHEQYF.

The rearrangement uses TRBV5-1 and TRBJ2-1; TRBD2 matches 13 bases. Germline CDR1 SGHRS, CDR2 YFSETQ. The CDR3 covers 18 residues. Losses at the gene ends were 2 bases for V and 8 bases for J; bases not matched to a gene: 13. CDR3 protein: CASSLVPTSGRVYHEQFF. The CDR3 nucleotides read TGCGCCAGCAGCTTAGTACCTACTAGCGGGAGGGTTTACCATGAGCAGTTCTTC. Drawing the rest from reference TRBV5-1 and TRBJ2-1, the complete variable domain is KAGVTQTPRYLIKTRGQQVTLSCSPISGHRSVSWYQQTPGQGLQFLFEYFSETQRNKGNFPGRFSGRQFSNSRSEMNVSTLELGDSALYLCASSLVPTSGRVYHEQFFGPGTRLTVL.

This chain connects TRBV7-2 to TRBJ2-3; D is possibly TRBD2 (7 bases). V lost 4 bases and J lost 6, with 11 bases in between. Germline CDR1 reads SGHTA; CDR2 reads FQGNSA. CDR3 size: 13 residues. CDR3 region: CASSSQGGDTQYF. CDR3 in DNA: TGTGCCAGCAGCTCACAGGGAGGGGATACGCAGTATTTT.

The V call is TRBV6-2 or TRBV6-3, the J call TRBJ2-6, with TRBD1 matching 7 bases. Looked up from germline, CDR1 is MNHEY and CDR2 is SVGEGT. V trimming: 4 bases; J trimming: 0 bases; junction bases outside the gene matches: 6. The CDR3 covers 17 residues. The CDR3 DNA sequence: TGTGCCAGCAGTTCCAGGGACAGATACTCTGGGGCCAACGTCCTGACTTTC. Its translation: CASSSRDRYSGANVLTF.

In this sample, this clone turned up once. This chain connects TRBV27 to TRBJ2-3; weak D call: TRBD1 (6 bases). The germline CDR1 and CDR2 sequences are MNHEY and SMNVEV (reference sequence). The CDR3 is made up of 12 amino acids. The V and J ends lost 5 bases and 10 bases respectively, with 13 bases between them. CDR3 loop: CASSTRTASQYF. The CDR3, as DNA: TGTGCCAGCAGTACCAGGACAGCCTCGCAGTATTTT.

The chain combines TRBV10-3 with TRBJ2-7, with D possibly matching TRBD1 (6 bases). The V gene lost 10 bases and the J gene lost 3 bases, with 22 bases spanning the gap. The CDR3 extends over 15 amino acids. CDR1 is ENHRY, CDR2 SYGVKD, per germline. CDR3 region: CASTPAQGSLYEQYF. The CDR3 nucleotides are TGTGCCAGCACCCCGGCCCAGGGGTCCCTCTACGAGCAGTACTTC.

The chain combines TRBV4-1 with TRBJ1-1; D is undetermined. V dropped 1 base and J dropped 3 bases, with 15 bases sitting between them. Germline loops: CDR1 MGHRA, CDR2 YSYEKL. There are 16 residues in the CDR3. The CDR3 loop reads CASSQGRARGDTEAFF. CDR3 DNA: TGCGCCAGCAGCCAAGGTCGAGCTCGGGGTGACACTGAAGCTTTCTTT.

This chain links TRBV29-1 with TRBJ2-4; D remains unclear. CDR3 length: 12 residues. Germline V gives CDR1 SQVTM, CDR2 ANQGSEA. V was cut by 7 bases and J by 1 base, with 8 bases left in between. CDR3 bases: TGCAGCGCCGCGGAGGCCAAAAACATTCAGTACTTC. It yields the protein CSAAEAKNIQYF.

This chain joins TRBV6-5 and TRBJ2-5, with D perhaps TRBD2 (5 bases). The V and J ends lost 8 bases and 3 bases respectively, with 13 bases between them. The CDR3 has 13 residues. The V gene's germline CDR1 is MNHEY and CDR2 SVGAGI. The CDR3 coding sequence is TGTGCCAGCTACTTTAGCGCTGAAGAGACCCAGTACTTC. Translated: CASYFSAEETQYF.

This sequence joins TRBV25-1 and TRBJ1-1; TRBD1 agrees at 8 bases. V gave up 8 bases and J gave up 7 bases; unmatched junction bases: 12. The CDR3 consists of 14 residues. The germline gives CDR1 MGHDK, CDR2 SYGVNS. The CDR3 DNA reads TGTGCCAGCCGCAGGGGGCAAGGGGTAGGTGAAGCTTTCTTT. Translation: CASRRGQGVGEAFF.

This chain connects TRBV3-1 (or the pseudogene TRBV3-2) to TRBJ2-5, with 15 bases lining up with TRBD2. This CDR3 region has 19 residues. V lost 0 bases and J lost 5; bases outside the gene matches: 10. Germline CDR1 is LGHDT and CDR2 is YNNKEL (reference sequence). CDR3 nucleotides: TGTGCCAGCAGCCAAGATAAGGGACTAGCGGGGGGACTACGGGAGACCCAGTACTTC. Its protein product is CASSQDKGLAGGLRETQYF.

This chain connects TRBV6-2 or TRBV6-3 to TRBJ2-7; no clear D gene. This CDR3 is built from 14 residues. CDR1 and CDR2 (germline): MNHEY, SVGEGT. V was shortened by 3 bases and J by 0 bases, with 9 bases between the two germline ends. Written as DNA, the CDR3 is TGTGCCAGCAGTTATGGGCCGTTCTCCTACGAGCAGTACTTC. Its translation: CASSYGPFSYEQYF.

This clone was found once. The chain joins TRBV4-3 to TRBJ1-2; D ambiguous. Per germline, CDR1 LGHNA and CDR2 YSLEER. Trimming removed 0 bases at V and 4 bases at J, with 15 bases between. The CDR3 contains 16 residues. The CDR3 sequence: CASSQDPRASGYGYTF. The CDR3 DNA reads TGCGCCAGCAGCCAAGACCCCCGGGCGAGCGGCTATGGCTACACCTTC.

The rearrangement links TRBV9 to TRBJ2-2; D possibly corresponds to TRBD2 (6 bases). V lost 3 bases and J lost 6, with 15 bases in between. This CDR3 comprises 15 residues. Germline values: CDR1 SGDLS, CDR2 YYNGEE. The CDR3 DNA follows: TGTGCCAGCAGCGGGGGGGTCTCAACGCCCGGGGAGCTGTTTTTT. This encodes CASSGGVSTPGELFF.